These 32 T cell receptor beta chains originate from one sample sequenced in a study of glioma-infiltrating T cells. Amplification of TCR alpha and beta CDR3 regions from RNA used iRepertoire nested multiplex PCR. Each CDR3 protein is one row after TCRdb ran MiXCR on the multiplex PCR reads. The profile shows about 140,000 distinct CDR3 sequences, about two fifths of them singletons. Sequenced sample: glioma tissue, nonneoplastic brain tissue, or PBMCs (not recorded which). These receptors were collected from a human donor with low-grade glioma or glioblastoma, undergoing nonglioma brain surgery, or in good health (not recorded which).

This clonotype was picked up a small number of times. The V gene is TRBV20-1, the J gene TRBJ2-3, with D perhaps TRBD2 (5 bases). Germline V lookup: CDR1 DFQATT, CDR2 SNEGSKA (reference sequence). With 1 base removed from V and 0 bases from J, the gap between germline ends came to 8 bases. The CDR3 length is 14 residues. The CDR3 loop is CSARGLASTDTQYF. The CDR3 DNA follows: TGCAGTGCTAGAGGTCTAGCTAGCACAGATACGCAGTATTTT.

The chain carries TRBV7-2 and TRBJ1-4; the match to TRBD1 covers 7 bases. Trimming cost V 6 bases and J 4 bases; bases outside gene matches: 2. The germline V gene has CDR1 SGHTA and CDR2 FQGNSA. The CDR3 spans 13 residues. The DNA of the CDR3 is TGTGCCAGCAGAAGGGACAGTAATGAAAAACTGTTTTTT. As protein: CASRRDSNEKLFF.

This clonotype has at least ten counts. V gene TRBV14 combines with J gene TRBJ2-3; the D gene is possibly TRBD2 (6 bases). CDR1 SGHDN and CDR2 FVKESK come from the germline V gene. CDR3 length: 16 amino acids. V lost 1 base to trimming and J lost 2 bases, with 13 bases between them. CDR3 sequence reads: CASSQVTGGLTDTQYF. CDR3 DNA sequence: TGTGCCAGCAGCCAAGTGACCGGAGGGCTCACAGATACGCAGTATTTT.

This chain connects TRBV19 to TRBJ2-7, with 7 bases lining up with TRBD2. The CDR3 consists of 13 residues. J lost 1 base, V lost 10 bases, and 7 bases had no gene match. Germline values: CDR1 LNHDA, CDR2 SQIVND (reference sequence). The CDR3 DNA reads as TGTGCCACCGCGGGGGAGGAATCCTACGAGCAGTACTTC. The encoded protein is CATAGEESYEQYF.

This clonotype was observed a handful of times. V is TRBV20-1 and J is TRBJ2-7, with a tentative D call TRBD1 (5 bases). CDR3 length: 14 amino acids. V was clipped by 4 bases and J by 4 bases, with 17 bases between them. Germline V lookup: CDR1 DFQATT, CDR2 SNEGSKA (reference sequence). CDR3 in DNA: TGCAGTGCTAAAGCCGACAGAGTCCCATACGAGCAGTACTTC. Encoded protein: CSAKADRVPYEQYF.

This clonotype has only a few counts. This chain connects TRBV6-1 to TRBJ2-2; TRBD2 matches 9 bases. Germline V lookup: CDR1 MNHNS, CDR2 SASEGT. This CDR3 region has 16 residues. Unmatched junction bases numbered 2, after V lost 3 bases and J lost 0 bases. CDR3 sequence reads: CASSDPSGANTGELFF. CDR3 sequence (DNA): TGTGCCAGCAGTGACCCTAGCGGGGCGAACACCGGGGAGCTGTTTTTT.

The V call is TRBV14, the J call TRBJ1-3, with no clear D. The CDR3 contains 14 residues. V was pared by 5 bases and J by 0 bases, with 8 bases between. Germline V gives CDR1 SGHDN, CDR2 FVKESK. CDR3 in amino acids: CASSKSSSGNTIYF. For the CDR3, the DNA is TGTGCCAGCAGCAAAAGCAGCTCTGGAAACACCATATATTTT.

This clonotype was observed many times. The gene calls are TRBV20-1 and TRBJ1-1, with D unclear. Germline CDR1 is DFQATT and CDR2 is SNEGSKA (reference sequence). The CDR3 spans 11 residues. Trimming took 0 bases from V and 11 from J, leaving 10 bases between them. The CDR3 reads CSARDQLTAFF. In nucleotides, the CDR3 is TGCAGTGCTAGAGATCAATTAACGGCTTTCTTT.

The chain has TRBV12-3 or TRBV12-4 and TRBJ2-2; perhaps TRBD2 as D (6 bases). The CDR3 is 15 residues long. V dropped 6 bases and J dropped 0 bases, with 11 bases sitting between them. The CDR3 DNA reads TGTGCCAGCAGCTTGGGACTGTCGAACACCGGGGAGCTGTTTTTT. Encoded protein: CASSLGLSNTGELFF.

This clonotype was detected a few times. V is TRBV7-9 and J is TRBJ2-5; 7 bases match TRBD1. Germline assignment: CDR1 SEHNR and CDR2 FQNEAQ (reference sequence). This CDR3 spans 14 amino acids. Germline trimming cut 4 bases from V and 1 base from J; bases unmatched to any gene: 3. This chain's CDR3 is CASSYGTAQETQYF. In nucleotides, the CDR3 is TGTGCCAGCAGCTACGGGACAGCCCAAGAGACCCAGTACTTC.

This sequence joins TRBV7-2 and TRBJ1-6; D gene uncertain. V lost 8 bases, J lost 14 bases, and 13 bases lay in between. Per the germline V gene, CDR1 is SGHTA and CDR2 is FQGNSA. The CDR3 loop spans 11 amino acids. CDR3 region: CASGLEFTLHF. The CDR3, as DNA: TGTGCCAGCGGCCTCGAATTCACCCTCCACTTT.

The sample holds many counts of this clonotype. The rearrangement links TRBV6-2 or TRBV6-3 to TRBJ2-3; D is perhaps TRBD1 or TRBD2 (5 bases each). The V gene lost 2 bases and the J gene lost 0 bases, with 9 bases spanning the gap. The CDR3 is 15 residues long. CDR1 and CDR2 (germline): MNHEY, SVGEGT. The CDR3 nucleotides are TGTGCCAGCAGTTACCGGGACCATAGCACAGATACGCAGTATTTT. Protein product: CASSYRDHSTDTQYF.

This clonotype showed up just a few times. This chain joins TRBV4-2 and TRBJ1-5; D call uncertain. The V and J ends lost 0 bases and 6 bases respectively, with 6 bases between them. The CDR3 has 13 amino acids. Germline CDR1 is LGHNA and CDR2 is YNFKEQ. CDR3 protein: CASSQDFSQPQHF. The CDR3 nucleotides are TGTGCCAGCAGCCAAGATTTTAGTCAGCCCCAGCATTTT.

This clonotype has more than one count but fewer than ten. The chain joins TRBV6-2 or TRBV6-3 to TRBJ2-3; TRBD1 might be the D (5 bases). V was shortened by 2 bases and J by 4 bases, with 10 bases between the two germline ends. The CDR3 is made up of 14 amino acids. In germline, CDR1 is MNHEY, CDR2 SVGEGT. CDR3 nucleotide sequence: TGTGCCAGCAGTTACCGGACAATCGCAGATACGCAGTATTTT. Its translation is CASSYRTIADTQYF.

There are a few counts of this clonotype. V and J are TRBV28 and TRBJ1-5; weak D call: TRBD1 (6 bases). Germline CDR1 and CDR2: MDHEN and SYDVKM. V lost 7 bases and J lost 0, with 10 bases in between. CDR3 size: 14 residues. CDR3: CASKQGASNQPQHF. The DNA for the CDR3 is TGTGCCAGCAAACAGGGCGCTAGCAATCAGCCCCAGCATTTT.

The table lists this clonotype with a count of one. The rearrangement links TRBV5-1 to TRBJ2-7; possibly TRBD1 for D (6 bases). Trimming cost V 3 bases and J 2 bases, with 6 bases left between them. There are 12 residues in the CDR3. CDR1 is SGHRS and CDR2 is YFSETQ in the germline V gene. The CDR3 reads CASSWDTYEQYF. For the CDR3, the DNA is TGCGCCAGCAGCTGGGACACCTACGAGCAGTACTTC.

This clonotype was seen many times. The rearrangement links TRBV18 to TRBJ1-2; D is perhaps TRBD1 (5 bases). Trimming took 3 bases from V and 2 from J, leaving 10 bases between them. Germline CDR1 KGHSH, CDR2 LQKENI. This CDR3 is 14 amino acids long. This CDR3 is CASSPGDGNYGYTF. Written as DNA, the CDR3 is TGTGCCAGCTCACCTGGGGACGGGAACTATGGCTACACCTTC.

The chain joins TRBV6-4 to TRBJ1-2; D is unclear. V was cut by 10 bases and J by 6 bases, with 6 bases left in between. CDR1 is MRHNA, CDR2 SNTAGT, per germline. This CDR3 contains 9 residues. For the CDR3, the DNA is TGTGCCATCAACCATGGCTACACCTTC. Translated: CAINHGYTF.

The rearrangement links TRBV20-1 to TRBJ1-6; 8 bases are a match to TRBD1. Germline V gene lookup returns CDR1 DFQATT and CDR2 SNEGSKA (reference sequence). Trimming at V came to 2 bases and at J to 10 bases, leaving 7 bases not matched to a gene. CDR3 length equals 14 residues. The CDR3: CSARMDRAGSPLHF. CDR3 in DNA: TGCAGTGCTAGAATGGACAGGGCTGGCTCACCCCTCCACTTT.

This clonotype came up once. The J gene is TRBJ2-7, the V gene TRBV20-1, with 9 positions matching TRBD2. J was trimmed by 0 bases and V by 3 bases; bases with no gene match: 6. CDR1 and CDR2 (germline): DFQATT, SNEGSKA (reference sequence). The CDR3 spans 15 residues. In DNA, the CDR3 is TGCAGTGCTAGTGGAGCGGGGGGCAGCTCCTACGAGCAGTACTTC. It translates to CSASGAGGSSYEQYF.

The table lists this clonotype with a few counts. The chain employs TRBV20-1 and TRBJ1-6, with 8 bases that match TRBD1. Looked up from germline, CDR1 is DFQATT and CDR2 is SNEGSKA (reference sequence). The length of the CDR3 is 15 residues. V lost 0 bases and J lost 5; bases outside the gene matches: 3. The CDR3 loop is CSARDSGQDNSPLHF. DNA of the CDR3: TGCAGTGCTAGAGATTCGGGACAGGATAATTCACCCCTCCACTTT.

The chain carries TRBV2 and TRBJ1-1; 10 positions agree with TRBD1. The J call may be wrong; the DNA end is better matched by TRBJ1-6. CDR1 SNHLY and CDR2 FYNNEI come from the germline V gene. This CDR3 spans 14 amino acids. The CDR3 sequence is CASSGDRGGSPLHF. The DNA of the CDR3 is TGTGCCAGCAGTGGGGACAGGGGAGGCTCACCCCTCCACTTT.

CDR3 in DNA: TGTGCCAGCAGTGCCTCGGACAGCCAACTCACTGAAGCTTTCTTT. It specifies CASSASDSQLTEAFF. The chain carries TRBV2 and TRBJ1-1, with D perhaps TRBD1 (6 bases). CDR1 and CDR2 (germline): SNHLY, FYNNEI. This CDR3 comprises 15 residues. The V gene lost 4 bases and the J gene lost 4 bases, with 16 bases spanning the gap.

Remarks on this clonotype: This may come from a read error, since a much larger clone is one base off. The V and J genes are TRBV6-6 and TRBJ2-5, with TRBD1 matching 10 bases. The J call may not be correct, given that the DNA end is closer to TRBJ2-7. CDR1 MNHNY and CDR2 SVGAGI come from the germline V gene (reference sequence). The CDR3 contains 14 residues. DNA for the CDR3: TGTGCCAGCAGAGGACAGGGGGGATCCTACGAGCAGTACTTC. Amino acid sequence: CASRGQGGSYEQYF.

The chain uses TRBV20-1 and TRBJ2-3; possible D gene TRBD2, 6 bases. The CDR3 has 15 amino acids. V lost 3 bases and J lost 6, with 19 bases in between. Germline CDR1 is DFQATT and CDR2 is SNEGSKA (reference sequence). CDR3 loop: CSASFLADPRDTQYF. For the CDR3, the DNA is TGCAGTGCTAGTTTTTTAGCGGACCCTAGGGATACGCAGTATTTT.

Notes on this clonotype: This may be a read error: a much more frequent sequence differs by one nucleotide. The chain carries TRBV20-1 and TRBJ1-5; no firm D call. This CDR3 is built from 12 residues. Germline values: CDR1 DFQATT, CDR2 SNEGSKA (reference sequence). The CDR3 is CSVVSGNKPQHF. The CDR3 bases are TGCAGTGTAGTCTCGGGCAATAAGCCCCAGCATTTT.

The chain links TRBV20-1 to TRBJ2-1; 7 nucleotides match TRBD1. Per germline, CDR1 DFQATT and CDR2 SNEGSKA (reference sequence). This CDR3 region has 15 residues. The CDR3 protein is CSSWTGDPRDNEQFF. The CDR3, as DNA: TGCAGCTCCTGGACAGGCGACCCAAGGGACAATGAGCAGTTCTTC.

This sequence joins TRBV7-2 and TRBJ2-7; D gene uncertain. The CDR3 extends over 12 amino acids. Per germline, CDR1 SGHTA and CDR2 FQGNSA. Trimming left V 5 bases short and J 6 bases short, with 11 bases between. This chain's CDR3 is CASSQATCEQYF. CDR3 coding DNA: TGTGCCAGCAGCCAGGCCACCTGCGAGCAGTACTTC.

DNA for the CDR3: TGTGCCAGCAGCTTAGCAGGTAGCGGCGCAGATACGCAGTATTTT. Translation gives CASSLAGSGADTQYF. The gene calls are TRBV7-2 and TRBJ2-3, with D possibly TRBD2 on 6 matching bases. V lost 0 bases to trimming and J lost 4 bases, with 11 bases between them. This CDR3 region has 15 residues. Germline V gene sequence: CDR1 SGHTA, CDR2 FQGNSA.

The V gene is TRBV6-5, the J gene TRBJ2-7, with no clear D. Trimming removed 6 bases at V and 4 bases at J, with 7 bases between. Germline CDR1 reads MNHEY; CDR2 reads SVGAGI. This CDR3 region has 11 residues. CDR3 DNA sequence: TGTGCCAGCAGGGGTTTTTACGAGCAGTACTTC. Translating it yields CASRGFYEQYF.

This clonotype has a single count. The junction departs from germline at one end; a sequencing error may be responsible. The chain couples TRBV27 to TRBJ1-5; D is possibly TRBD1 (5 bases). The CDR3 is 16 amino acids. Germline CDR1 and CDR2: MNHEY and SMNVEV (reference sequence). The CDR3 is CASSLGGTGSNQPQNF. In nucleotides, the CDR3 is TGTGCCAGCAGTTTGGGGGGGACTGGTAGCAATCAGCCCCAGAATTTT.

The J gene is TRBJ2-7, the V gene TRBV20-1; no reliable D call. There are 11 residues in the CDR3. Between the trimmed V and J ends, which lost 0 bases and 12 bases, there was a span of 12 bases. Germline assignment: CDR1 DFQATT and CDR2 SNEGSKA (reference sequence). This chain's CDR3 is CSARDRTLGYF. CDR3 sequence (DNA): TGCAGTGCTAGAGATAGGACCCTCGGGTACTTC.